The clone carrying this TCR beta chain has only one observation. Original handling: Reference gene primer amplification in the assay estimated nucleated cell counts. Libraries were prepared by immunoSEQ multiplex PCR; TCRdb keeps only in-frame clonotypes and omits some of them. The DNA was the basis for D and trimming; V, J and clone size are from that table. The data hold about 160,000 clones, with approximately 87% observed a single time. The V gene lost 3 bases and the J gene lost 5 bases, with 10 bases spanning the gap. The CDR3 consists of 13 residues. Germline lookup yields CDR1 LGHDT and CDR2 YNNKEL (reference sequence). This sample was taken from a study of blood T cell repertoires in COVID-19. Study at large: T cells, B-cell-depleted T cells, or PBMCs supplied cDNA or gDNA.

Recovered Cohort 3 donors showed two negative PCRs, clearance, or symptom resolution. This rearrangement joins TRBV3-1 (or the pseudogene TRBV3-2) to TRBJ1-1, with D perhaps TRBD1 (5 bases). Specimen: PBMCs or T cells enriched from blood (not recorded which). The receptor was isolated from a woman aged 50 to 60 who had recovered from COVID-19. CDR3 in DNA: TGTGCCAGCAGCCAGGGGGGTGGAACTGAAGCTTTCTTT. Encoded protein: CASSQGGGTEAFF.